The 17 T cell receptor beta chains given below trace back to one sample, sequenced in a study of blood T cell repertoires in COVID-19 (TCRdb year 2020). The library was produced with the immunoSEQ multiplex PCR assay. The clones in this table, taken by TCRdb from immuneACCESS, are in-frame only. Not every clone is retained; where verified, under half of the shortfall comes from an unresolved V gene, and the cause of the rest is unknown. The sample table contains roughly 45,000 clones; only one count was recorded for less than 85% of them. Of the sample, about 4.4% falls within the top ten clones. Sequenced material: peripheral blood. The receptors here all came from a man aged 50 or older with active COVID-19.

The rearrangement joins TRBV7-2 to TRBJ1-3; unclear D gene. V lost 1 base and J lost 4, with 11 bases in between. CDR1 SGHTA and CDR2 FQGNSA come from the germline V gene. CDR3 length equals 15 residues. This CDR3 is CASSLGSAGGNTIYF. In DNA, the CDR3 is TGTGCCAGCAGCTTAGGGTCCGCGGGAGGAAACACCATATATTTT.

V and J are TRBV20-1 and TRBJ2-3; D is ambiguous. The CDR3 contains 13 residues. Trimming cost V 3 bases and J 0 bases, with 7 bases left between them. Germline CDR1 is DFQATT and CDR2 is SNEGSKA (reference sequence). The CDR3 bases are TGCAGTGCTAGTGCCAGGAGCACAGATACGCAGTATTTT. It codes for CSASARSTDTQYF.

V is TRBV27 and J is TRBJ2-6; no clear D. The V and J ends lost 6 bases and 4 bases respectively, with 4 bases between them. Germline-derived CDR1 and CDR2 are MNHEY and SMNVEV (reference sequence). This CDR3 comprises 12 residues. For the CDR3, the DNA is TGTGCCAGCAGCGGGGGGGCCAACGTCCTGACTTTC. It codes for CASSGGANVLTF.

This clone has a handful of counts. The chain combines TRBV5-1 with TRBJ2-5; 7 bases are a match to TRBD1. J gave up 5 bases and V 5 bases, and 9 bases lay outside the gene matches. This CDR3 contains 14 residues. Germline V CDR1 and CDR2: SGHRS, YFSETQ. CDR3 in DNA: TGCGCCAGCAGTTCGGCCACAGGGGTGGAGACCCAGTACTTC. Translation: CASSSATGVETQYF. The full variable domain, rest sourced from reference TRBV5-1 and TRBJ2-5, is KAGVTQTPRYLIKTRGQQVTLSCSPISGHRSVSWYQQTPGQGLQFLFEYFSETQRNKGNFPGRFSGRQFSNSRSEMNVSTLELGDSALYLCASSSATGVETQYFGPGTRLLVL.

The chain combines TRBV12-3 or TRBV12-4 with TRBJ2-5; possibly TRBD1 for D (6 bases). V was clipped by 1 base and J by 14 bases, with 17 bases between them. The CDR3 consists of 13 residues. CDR3 amino acids: CASSLGGQKMGYF. In nucleotides, the CDR3 is TGTGCCAGCAGTTTAGGGGGACAAAAGATGGGATACTTC.

By sample share, this clone is medium-sized. The rearrangement uses TRBV6-4 and TRBJ1-1; 7 nucleotides align to TRBD1. The CDR3 is 13 residues long. V dropped 2 bases and J dropped 5; count of bases not matched to a gene: 2. The germline V gene has CDR1 MRHNA and CDR2 SNTAGT. This CDR3 is CASSDPTGTEAFF. The CDR3 DNA sequence: TGTGCCAGCAGTGACCCGACAGGGACTGAAGCTTTCTTT.

This clone was found once. Its ends do not fully match the called genes, so a read error is possible. V usage is TRBV5-1 and J usage is TRBJ1-4; 9 bases match TRBD1. The CDR3 has 15 amino acids. Per the germline V gene, CDR1 is SGHRS and CDR2 is YFSETQ. CDR3 protein: CASSQQGASQEILFF. The CDR3 coding sequence is TGCGCCAGCAGTCAACAGGGGGCATCGCAAGAAATACTGTTTTTT.

Details on this clone: A junction end diverges from the germline sequence, so it may reflect a read error. The gene calls are TRBV6-1 and TRBJ1-2; D is perhaps TRBD1 (6 bases). The CDR3 runs 15 residues. Per the germline V gene, CDR1 is MNHNS and CDR2 is SASEGT. This chain's CDR3 is CAGSDRGTTNYGYTF. The DNA for the CDR3 is TGTGCCGGCAGTGACCGAGGGACAACTAACTATGGCTACACCTTC.

The rearrangement links TRBV4-1 to TRBJ2-1, with D maybe TRBD1 (5 bases). The germline V and J ends were trimmed by 5 bases and 4 bases, with 9 bases remaining between them. CDR1 is MGHRA, CDR2 YSYEKL, per germline. The CDR3 is 13 residues long. In DNA form, the CDR3 reads TGCGCCAGCAGCTACGACAGTTACAATGAGCAGTTCTTC. Amino acid sequence: CASSYDSYNEQFF.

V and J are TRBV15 and TRBJ1-6; 9 nucleotides line up with TRBD1. Trimming cost V 5 bases and J 0 bases; bases outside gene matches: 8. The CDR3 spans 18 residues. Germline V gives CDR1 LNHNV, CDR2 YYDKDF (reference sequence). The CDR3 protein is CATSGDRGESSYNSPLHF. The CDR3 DNA is TGTGCCACCAGCGGTGACAGGGGGGAAAGCTCCTATAATTCACCCCTCCACTTT.

The chain is built from TRBV5-6 and TRBJ1-1; D remains unclear. CDR1 is SGHDT and CDR2 is YYEEEE in the germline V gene. The length of the CDR3 is 12 residues. Trimming took off 6 bases at V and 4 bases at J, with 10 bases between the two ends. In DNA, the CDR3 is TGTGCCAGCATCTCTTACGGCACTGAAGCTTTCTTT. It translates to CASISYGTEAFF.

The chain joins TRBV4-3 to TRBJ1-2, with TRBD1 matching over 8 bases. Trimming removed 3 bases from V and 4 bases from J; junction bases left unmatched: 7. This CDR3 has 15 amino acids. Germline V gene lookup returns CDR1 LGHNA and CDR2 YSLEER. CDR3 in amino acids: CASSHGQGVGYGYTF. The CDR3 nucleotides read TGCGCCAGCAGCCACGGACAGGGCGTCGGCTATGGCTACACCTTC.

The rearrangement joins TRBV5-1 to TRBJ1-1; a possible D gene is TRBD1 (5 bases). With 4 bases removed from V and 0 bases from J, the gap between germline ends came to 16 bases. The germline V gene has CDR1 SGHRS and CDR2 YFSETQ. This CDR3 contains 16 residues. The CDR3 here is CASSPGGGSLNTEAFF. The CDR3 DNA reads TGCGCCAGCAGCCCGGGCGGGGGGTCCCTGAACACTGAAGCTTTCTTT.

The rearrangement uses TRBV5-4 and TRBJ1-3, with unresolved D. Trimming removed 6 bases at V and 0 bases at J, with 10 bases between. Germline V gene lookup returns CDR1 SGHNT and CDR2 YYREEE (reference sequence). The CDR3 runs to 14 residues. The CDR3 nucleotides are TGTGCCAGCACTAACCTCGACTCTGGAAACACCATATATTTT. It specifies CASTNLDSGNTIYF.

This chain joins TRBV13 and TRBJ2-2; D remains unclear. The length of the CDR3 is 15 residues. Deletions cut 5 bases from V and 1 base from J, with 11 bases between. The germline CDR1 and CDR2 sequences are PRHDT and FYEKMQ (reference sequence). The CDR3 bases are TGTGCCAGCAGCCCCCCCTTCAGGAACACCGGGGAGCTGTTTTTT. Amino acids: CASSPPFRNTGELFF.

This clone was counted a single time. This chain uses TRBV10-3 with TRBJ2-7, with TRBD1 matching 7 bases. Germline-derived CDR1 and CDR2 are ENHRY and SYGVKD. This CDR3 has 13 amino acids. After removal of 9 bases from V and 1 base from J, the junction contained 6 bases not matched to a gene. Written as DNA, the CDR3 is TGTGCCATTACCGGGACAGCGTCCTACGAGCAGTACTTC. Translating it yields CAITGTASYEQYF.

The sample holds one count of this clone. J is TRBJ1-6 and V is TRBV7-2; possible D gene TRBD1, 6 bases. Germline assignment: CDR1 SGHTA and CDR2 FQGNSA. V lost 5 bases to trimming and J lost 6 bases, with 14 bases between them. The CDR3 sequence is 15 residues long. CDR3 loop: CASSPRRGGNSPLHF. The CDR3 DNA sequence: TGTGCCAGCAGCCCCCGAAGGGGGGGTAATTCACCCCTCCACTTT.